A single sample is the source of the 28 T cell receptor beta chains below, sequenced in a study of glioma-infiltrating T cells. The iRepertoire nested amplicon-rescue multiplex PCR amplified TCR alpha and beta CDR3s from RNA. TCRdb processed the multiplex PCR reads anew with MiXCR; each CDR3 protein has one entry. The table lists 300,000 to 400,000 distinct CDR3 sequences, 41% of them singletons. Sequencing was performed on glioma tissue, nonneoplastic brain tissue, or PBMCs (not recorded which). Receptors originate from a human donor with low-grade glioma or glioblastoma, undergoing nonglioma brain surgery, or in good health (not recorded which).

This clonotype appeared many times. The rearrangement joins TRBV15 to TRBJ1-2; D may be TRBD1 (6 bases). Looked up from germline, CDR1 is LNHNV and CDR2 is YYDKDF (reference sequence). The CDR3 has 15 residues. Trimming removed 1 base from V and 11 bases from J, with 20 bases in between. CDR3 residues: CATSRGNRNRDQYTF. CDR3 bases: TGTGCCACCAGCAGAGGAAATAGGAACAGGGATCAATACACCTTC.

The chain couples TRBV4-3 to TRBJ2-3; 9 nucleotides agree with TRBD2. This CDR3 is 17 amino acids long. V lost 10 bases and J lost 3; bases outside the gene matches: 17. Germline V gene sequence: CDR1 LGHNA, CDR2 YSLEER. The CDR3 sequence: CATGKRASGKNTDTQYF. CDR3 nucleotide sequence: TGCGCCACCGGGAAGAGGGCTAGCGGGAAAAATACAGATACGCAGTATTTT.

The chain recombines TRBV19 with TRBJ2-1, with D perhaps matching TRBD2 (6 bases). Trimming took 6 bases from V and 8 from J, leaving 20 bases between them. Germline values: CDR1 LNHDA, CDR2 SQIVND (reference sequence). The CDR3 runs to 15 residues. The CDR3, as DNA: TGTGCCAGTAGCCCCGCTCGCACGCCGGGGGATGAGCAGTTCTTC. This sequence encodes CASSPARTPGDEQFF.

This chain connects TRBV28 to TRBJ1-1; D remains unclear. Trimming stripped 1 base from V and 2 bases from J, with 8 bases between. CDR3 length equals 14 residues. CDR1 and CDR2 (germline): MDHEN, SYDVKM. CDR3 DNA sequence: TGTGCCAGCAGTTTATTGCTCATAAACACTGAAGCTTTCTTT. It is translated as CASSLLLINTEAFF.

There are many counts of this clonotype. The chain has TRBV12-3 or TRBV12-4 and TRBJ1-1; D not resolved. There are 14 residues in the CDR3. V was shortened by 3 bases and J by 5 bases, with 13 bases between the two germline ends. CDR3 nucleotides: TGTGCCAGCAGTTTCGGACGAACGAGGACTGAAGCTTTCTTT. As protein: CASSFGRTRTEAFF.

This clonotype was detected ten times or more. The chain recombines TRBV27 with TRBJ2-1, with a weak D call TRBD2 (6 bases). Trimming pared 5 bases from V and 7 bases from J, leaving 12 bases between. This CDR3 is built from 13 residues. Looked up from germline, CDR1 is MNHEY and CDR2 is SMNVEV (reference sequence). CDR3 sequence reads: CASSSGSENEQFF. The CDR3 DNA follows: TGTGCCAGCAGTAGCGGGTCAGAGAATGAGCAGTTCTTC.

This clonotype has just a few counts. The chain uses TRBV24-1 and TRBJ1-5, with TRBD1 matching over 8 bases. The CDR3 loop spans 13 amino acids. Looked up from germline, CDR1 is KGHDR and CDR2 is SFDVKD. V trimming: 9 bases; J trimming: 7 bases; junction bases outside the gene matches: 7. The CDR3 region has the DNA TGTGCCACCCCGGACAGGGAGGGACAGCCCCAGCATTTT. This gives the protein CATPDREGQPQHF.

The chain recombines TRBV24-1 with TRBJ2-5, with D uncertain. CDR1 and CDR2 from the germline V gene are KGHDR and SFDVKD. With 2 bases removed from V and 7 bases from J, the gap between germline ends came to 10 bases. This CDR3 is 13 amino acids long. The CDR3 sequence is CATSDSRLGTQYF. CDR3 sequence (DNA): TGTGCCACCAGTGATTCTCGGTTGGGGACCCAGTACTTC.

The chain uses TRBV19 and TRBJ2-3, with D perhaps matching TRBD2 (5 bases). The CDR3 has 15 amino acids. With 7 bases removed from V and 0 bases from J, the gap between germline ends came to 14 bases. CDR1 and CDR2 (germline): LNHDA, SQIVND (reference sequence). Here the CDR3 reads CASTAQSGSTDTQYF. The CDR3 DNA reads as TGTGCCAGTACCGCACAGAGCGGTAGCACAGATACGCAGTATTTT.

This clonotype is a singleton in its sample. The chain has TRBV4-1 and TRBJ2-1; 10 nucleotides agree with TRBD2. Germline CDR1 is MGHRA and CDR2 is YSYEKL. This CDR3 contains 15 residues. V shed 1 base, J shed 10 bases, and the junction held 7 bases outside the gene matches. CDR3 in amino acids: CASSQGASGSNEQFF. The DNA of the CDR3 is TGCGCCAGCAGCCAAGGGGCTAGCGGGAGTAACGAGCAGTTCTTC.

The rearrangement uses TRBV20-1 and TRBJ2-2, with 7 nucleotides matching TRBD1. The CDR3 loop spans 13 amino acids. Looked up from germline, CDR1 is DFQATT and CDR2 is SNEGSKA (reference sequence). The trim removed 4 bases at V and 7 bases at J, leaving 6 bases unmatched. The CDR3 is CSAKGQAIGELFF. CDR3 nucleotide sequence: TGCAGTGCTAAAGGACAGGCCATCGGGGAGCTGTTTTTT.

About this clonotype itself: A much larger clonotype is one base distant, so this may be a read error. V is TRBV6-2 or TRBV6-3 and J is TRBJ2-7; 8 positions match TRBD2. Trimming removed 7 bases from V and 4 bases from J; junction bases left unmatched: 9. This CDR3 has 14 amino acids. Germline lookup yields CDR1 MNHEY and CDR2 SVGEGT. The CDR3 DNA follows: TGTGCCAGCACCAAACTAGCGGTAGGGTACGAGCAGTACTTC. Amino acid sequence: CASTKLAVGYEQYF.

This clonotype was seen only a few times. The chain carries TRBV7-2 and TRBJ2-1; 7 positions match TRBD2. Germline CDR1 SGHTA, CDR2 FQGNSA. The CDR3 totals 17 residues. Trimming took 2 bases from V and 5 from J; bases not matched to a gene: 12. The CDR3 nucleotides are TGTGCCAGCAGCTTACGTTTTCGCGGGAGTATAAACAATGAGCAGTTCTTC. Protein product: CASSLRFRGSINNEQFF.

V and J are TRBV6-6 and TRBJ2-7, with TRBD1 as a possible D gene (5 bases). V lost 6 bases and J 3 bases, leaving 15 bases between the germline ends. This CDR3 has 14 residues. The V gene's germline CDR1 is MNHNY and CDR2 SVGAGI (reference sequence). Here the CDR3 reads CASSPGKDNYEQYF. As DNA, the CDR3 is TGTGCCAGCAGCCCAGGGAAGGATAACTACGAGCAGTACTTC.

The rearrangement uses TRBV7-3 and TRBJ2-3; D unresolved. Germline assignment: CDR1 SGHTA and CDR2 FQGTGA. This CDR3 has 14 amino acids. Deletions cut 2 bases from V and 2 bases from J, with 8 bases between. CDR3 residues: CASSLWANTDTQYF. The DNA for the CDR3 is TGTGCCAGCAGCTTATGGGCTAACACAGATACGCAGTATTTT.

Comment on this clonotype: This CDR3 is missing its conserved last phenylalanine or tryptophan, likely due to a read error. The V call is TRBV28, the J call TRBJ1-4, with a possible D match to TRBD1 (6 bases). The germline V gene encodes CDR1 MDHEN and CDR2 SYDVKM. Trimming shortened V by 5 bases and J by 7 bases, and 20 bases separated the two germline ends. The CDR3 runs 16 residues. The CDR3 coding sequence is TGTGCCAGCAGTCCCCTTCAGGGGCTGGGTGGTGAAAAACTGTTTTCT. Its translation is CASSPLQGLGGEKLFS.

A few counts support this clonotype. The J gene is TRBJ2-3, the V gene TRBV4-2; 10 bases fit TRBD2. From germline, CDR1 is LGHNA and CDR2 YNFKEQ. CDR3 size: 17 residues. Trimming at V came to 3 bases and at J to 2 bases, leaving 8 bases not matched to a gene. In nucleotides, the CDR3 is TGTGCCAGCAGCCAGGAAGCGGGAGGGGGTTCCACAGATACGCAGTATTTT. Protein product: CASSQEAGGGSTDTQYF.

The chain recombines TRBV7-2 with TRBJ2-2; D possibly corresponds to TRBD1 (6 bases). Trimming cost V 8 bases and J 0 bases, with 19 bases left between them. This CDR3 comprises 17 residues. From germline, CDR1 is SGHTA and CDR2 FQGNSA. The chain's CDR3 is CASQTGLGTANTGELFF. CDR3 sequence (DNA): TGTGCCAGCCAAACAGGGCTCGGGACCGCGAACACCGGGGAGCTGTTTTTT.

This clonotype was detected only a few times. The chain has TRBV7-2 and TRBJ2-5; either TRBD1 or TRBD2 may fit D (5 bases each). The V gene's germline CDR1 is SGHTA and CDR2 FQGNSA. V lost 6 bases and J 2 bases, leaving 10 bases between the germline ends. CDR3 length: 13 amino acids. For the CDR3, the DNA is TGTGCCAGCAGTTGGGGACCGCAAGAGACCCAGTACTTC. It codes for CASSWGPQETQYF.

The chain carries TRBV11-1 and TRBJ2-7; D is unresolved. Germline CDR1 SGHAT, CDR2 FQDESV (reference sequence). The V end was cut by 5 bases, the J end by 3 bases, with 17 bases between. The CDR3 spans 15 residues. CDR3 nucleotide sequence: TGTGCCAGCAGCGCCAGGCTCCATGGGGACTACGAGCAGTACTTC. Amino acid sequence: CASSARLHGDYEQYF.

This clonotype was counted only a few times. DNA for the CDR3: TGTGCCAGCAGCTTTCGCAGGGACTATGAAGAGACCCAGTACTTC. Translated, it gives CASSFRRDYEETQYF. The chain combines TRBV7-2 with TRBJ2-5; 7 bases fit TRBD2. CDR1 and CDR2 (germline): SGHTA, FQGNSA. The CDR3 loop spans 15 amino acids. The trim removed 3 bases at V and 3 bases at J, leaving 7 bases unmatched.

This clonotype was counted a few times. The chain links TRBV7-2 to TRBJ2-5; possibly TRBD2 for D (6 bases). V lost 4 bases and J 3 bases, leaving 18 bases between the germline ends. This CDR3 comprises 16 residues. Germline CDR1 and CDR2: SGHTA and FQGNSA. The CDR3 DNA is TGTGCCAGCAGCTCTCAAGGAGGGAGGCGCGAAGAGACCCAGTACTTC. Its protein is CASSSQGGRREETQYF.

This clonotype came up once. A clone one base away is much larger, so this may be a read error. The rearrangement joins TRBV28 to TRBJ2-7; 7 bases match TRBD1. The CDR3 covers 13 residues. CDR1 is MDHEN and CDR2 is SYDVKM in the germline V gene. The CDR3 region has the DNA TGTGCCAGCGGTTTTGGGACAGCTCTCGAGCAGTACTTC. Translation: CASGFGTALEQYF.

This clonotype was counted only a few times. This sequence joins TRBV28 and TRBJ2-7; TRBD1 is a possible D gene (7 bases). The germline CDR1 and CDR2 sequences are MDHEN and SYDVKM. The V end lost 10 bases, the J end lost 3 bases, and 19 bases lay between the germline ends. The CDR3 contains 14 residues. CDR3 nucleotide sequence: TGTGCCATCCTCCCGCGGGACAGAGACTACGAGCAGTACTTC. Translated, it gives CAILPRDRDYEQYF.

This clonotype came up many times. The CDR3 nucleotides read TGTGCCAGCAGTCCTAGTCGGTATTCTGAAGCTTTCTTT. It encodes CASSPSRYSEAFF. This chain links TRBV28 with TRBJ1-1; no reliable D call. Per the germline V gene, CDR1 is MDHEN and CDR2 is SYDVKM. This CDR3 region has 13 residues. Trimming cost V 5 bases and J 6 bases, with 13 bases left between them.

Regarding this clonotype: It may be a read error: a sequence one base away is much more abundant. The chain couples TRBV20-1 to TRBJ2-1, with TRBD1 as a possible D gene (6 bases). Trimming pared 1 base from V and 2 bases from J, leaving 12 bases between. Germline V gene sequence: CDR1 DFQATT, CDR2 SNEGSKA (reference sequence). The CDR3 extends over 15 amino acids. The DNA of the CDR3 is TGCAGTGCTAGAGCGACAGGCCGCCCCTACAATGAGCAGTTCTTC. It yields the protein CSARATGRPYNEQFF.

This clonotype was detected many times. The chain combines TRBV15 with TRBJ2-7; TRBD1 matches at 8 bases. With 0 bases clipped from V and 7 bases from J, the junction kept 5 bases outside the gene matches. Germline values: CDR1 LNHNV, CDR2 YYDKDF (reference sequence). The CDR3 has 14 amino acids. The CDR3 DNA is TGTGCCACCAGCAGAGACAGGGGGCACGGGGAGCAGTACTTC. Translation gives CATSRDRGHGEQYF.

In the case of this clonotype: A much larger clone differs from this one at a single base, so this may be a read error. The chain links TRBV4-1 to TRBJ2-3, with a weak D call TRBD2 (5 bases). This CDR3 has 14 amino acids. Germline V gives CDR1 MGHRA, CDR2 YSYEKL. The CDR3 region has the DNA TGCGCCGGCAGCCAAGACCGGGGAACAGATACGCAGTATTTT. It codes for CAGSQDRGTDTQYF.